This T cell receptor beta chain was obtained from a study of blood T cell repertoires in COVID-19 (dated by TCRdb to 2020 to 2022). In the study overall: Samples covering the acute and convalescent phases of COVID-19 were provided by collaborators in the United States, Italy and Spain. The material from the prospective study consisted of cDNA or gDNA derived from T cells, B-cell-depleted T cells, or PBMCs. Subjects who had been exposed to COVID-19, were actively infected with it, or had recovered from it provided the deeply sampled blood TCRbeta repertoires that made up the dataset. The repertoires were made available in a free public database intended to serve as a resource for research on the immune response to SARS-CoV-2. The samples were drawn from two sources: the first 160 participants of the ongoing ImmuneRACE study, and over 950 subjects contributed by 6 global collaborators. A de-identified subject ID, COVID-19 status, age in years and sex were almost always included in the sample metadata. Where available, HLA class I and class II types were obtained from metadata supplied by the sample provider rather than from assay-based typing.

Each collaborating institution followed its own protocols to collect whole blood in K2EDTA tubes. Collaborator samples were shipped for TCRbeta analysis as frozen whole blood, isolated PBMCs, or DNA extracted from either sample type. This clone was detected once. It lacks a known antigen. Base qualities were left out, and no much larger clone turns up one base away. TCRbeta CDR3 regions were amplified from genomic DNA using the immunoSEQ Assay, a bias-controlled multiplex PCR. The study's processing was this. Nucleated cell counts per sample were estimated from amplification of reference gene primers within the assay. To quantify the absolute abundance of each unique TCRbeta CDR3 rearrangement, sequence reads were collapsed and filtered. Productive Simpson clonality was computed per sample as the square root of Simpson's diversity index over productive rearrangements. What TCRdb holds here is the immuneACCESS table cut down to in-frame rearrangements. Part of the clones is not present; checked against another copy, under half of the missing clones reflect an unresolved V gene, and the others are unexplained. D and trimming were read from the DNA, whereas the V and J calls and clone size are those reported in that table. This sample has roughly 88,000 clones in its table, and more than 80% of those were observed once. In total, the top ten clones hold less than 20% of the sample.

Summary of the overall study and its limitations: Clinical and demographic metadata were provided uncurated, with the amount varying by source and participant.

Sequencing was done on a sample of peripheral blood. The receptor was derived from a woman of 80 years or more with acute or convalescent COVID-19.

The CDR3 protein: CASSLDDRLNGYTF. The sequenced DNA: TGTGCCAGCAGCTTAGATGATCGGTTAAACGGCTACACCTTC. The sequence is built from TRBV11-2 and TRBJ1-2; the D gene is not confidently resolved. Via the germline V gene, CDR1 is SGHAT and CDR2 FQNNGV. V lost 0 bases and J lost 8 bases; the stretch between them is 13 bases long. Reading from cysteine to phenylalanine, the CDR3 counts 14 amino acids. Just CDR3 DNA is preserved here, 42 bases in frame from base 1.